Described below is a single T cell receptor (beta chain) sequence and its context. Its antigen remains unidentified. No base qualities exist here, and no much larger clone lies one base off it. The sample is drawn from a study of naive and memory T cell subsets (TCRdb year 2017). In terms of the full investigation: The study applied an open-source, UMI-based TCR alpha and beta sequencing pipeline to sorted naive and memory peripheral blood T cell subsets. The results of the functional CMV T cell responses matched the IgG serology results in every case. RNA was DNase-treated and reverse transcribed with TCR constant-region primers, mostly using SuperScript III. Summary of the overall study and its limitations: A clonotype was defined as a single alpha or beta chain sequence rather than as a paired alpha/beta receptor. RNA-based TCR counts may be influenced by expression changes linked to T cell activation and differentiation. The abundance of TCRs followed a power law with an exponent that differed between naive and memory subsets yet stayed consistent across the three individuals. A few larger clonotypes were present in naive repertoires, particularly the CD8 repertoires, and these clonotypes were possibly memory cells re-expressing CD45RA. The repertoire findings for the naive and memory subsets could not be validated against a ground truth because none was available. Gini index rose and Shannon and inverse Simpson diversity fell from naive through CM, EM and EMRA in both CD4 and CD8 cells. After error correction, over 95% of naive TCR sequences appeared only once, giving much steeper abundance distributions than memory subsets.

Based on the germline V gene, the CDR1 and CDR2 sequences are SGHTA and FQGNSA. Trimming leaves V shorter by 4 bases and J shorter by 3 bases, with the junction holding 10 bases beyond the gene matches. The CDR3 sequence holds 16 residues, the cysteine and phenylalanine included. CDR3 DNA is the only sequence kept; it has 48 bases, read in frame from the first base. From the second PCR step onward, the TCR alpha chain libraries and the TCR beta chain libraries were amplified separately. The CMV status of each donor was determined by measuring IFNgamma production from CD4+ T cells after fresh PBMCs had been stimulated overnight with CMV viral lysate. Using Miltenyi beads, CD4 T cells were first positively selected, and CD8 T cells were then positively selected from the CD4-negative fraction. Cells were stained for CD3, CD4, CD8, CD45RA, CD27 and a live/dead dye and were sorted on a BD Aria II into four subsets based on CD45RA and CD27. A few healthy volunteers provided blood, and each donor's sample was split into CD4 and CD8 T cells and then further divided into four differentiation subsets. Approximately 120 ml of peripheral blood was collected from each donor, and PBMC were isolated by Ficoll-Paque PLUS density-gradient centrifugation. Sorted cells were lysed in RLT buffer, and RNA was extracted with a Qiagen RNeasy kit and stored at -80°C.

The method was UMI-ligation and nested PCR. The beta constant-region primer consisted of an equimolar mixture of two oligonucleotides that together covered TRBC1 and TRBC2. A single-stranded oligonucleotide carrying the SP2 primer and a 12-nucleotide UMI was ligated to the 3' end of the cDNA by T4 RNA ligase 1. The ligated cDNA went through four rounds of PCR with nested alpha and beta constant-region primers together with the SP2 primer. The ligation reaction was incubated at 16°C for about 18-24 hours. PCR2 was typically run as a SYBR Green qPCR and stopped at a predetermined threshold to prevent over-amplification. Apart from the first purification, every purification step used Agencourt AMPure XP magnetic beads. Libraries were quantified by Qubit and checked on a TapeStation, with a main peak expected near 650 bp. Pooled libraries were sequenced on an Illumina MiSeq using v2 2x251 paired-end kits, and typically 1-2 million reads were obtained per sample. Each sample's library went into the pool at roughly 4.4 nM, and about 5-7.5% PhiX was added to help with cluster recognition. The authors' pipeline ran thus. Using tag matching that tolerated one base-pair mismatch, Decombinator assigned V and J genes to FASTQ reads that had been processed by Demultiplexor. UMIs were used by Collapsinator to correct both sequencing errors and frequency errors arising from PCR heterogeneity. CDR3Translator translated TCRs and extracted CDR3s from the conserved cysteine to the FGXG phenylalanine, flagging non-productive sequences. Repertoires were subsampled to equal numbers of UMI-defined TCRs before Gini, Shannon entropy and inverse Simpson indices were calculated. Within the linear range, a power law was fitted by maximum likelihood to the distributions of clonotype abundance. Similar UMI counts, unique TCR numbers and clonal distributions were obtained with the pipeline and with MIGEC on one naive CD8 sample. In one analysis, naive TCRs also found in any memory subset of the same donor were removed from the naive repertoire. The repertoires were searched for about 7,300 CMV-associated CDR3 sequences that had been compiled from VDJdb and a published dataset. TCRdb cleaned the public reads at Q25 with fastp, built clones with MiXCR and kept in-frame beta chains. Each CDR3 protein appears once, grouped with its most common genes and DNA. The V and J calls come from TCRdb's annotation, not from the publication. The sample data list some 150,000 distinct CDR3 sequences, and approximately 17% of these were observed just once. Of the sample, about 0.15% falls within the top ten clones.

The receptor chain draws on TRBV7-2 and TRBJ2-7; the junction holds 9 bases that match TRBD1. The source is a human donor in good health. Sequencing used naive CD4+ T cells from blood. According to the study, the label for this sample's cell subset or site signals: naive T cells, CD45RA high CD27+. The CDR3 in this case is CASSSETGGSFYEQYF. Read as DNA, the sequence is TGTGCCAGCAGCTCGGAAACAGGGGGCTCATTCTACGAGCAGTACTTC. Joined to the reference TRBV7-2 and TRBJ2-7 proteins, this CDR3 gives the full variable domain: GAGVSQSPSNKVTEKGKDVELRCDPISGHTALYWYRQSLGQGLEFLIYFQGNSAPDKSGLPSDRFSAERTGGSVSTLTIQRTQQEDSAVYLCASSSETGGSFYEQYFGPGTRLTVT.